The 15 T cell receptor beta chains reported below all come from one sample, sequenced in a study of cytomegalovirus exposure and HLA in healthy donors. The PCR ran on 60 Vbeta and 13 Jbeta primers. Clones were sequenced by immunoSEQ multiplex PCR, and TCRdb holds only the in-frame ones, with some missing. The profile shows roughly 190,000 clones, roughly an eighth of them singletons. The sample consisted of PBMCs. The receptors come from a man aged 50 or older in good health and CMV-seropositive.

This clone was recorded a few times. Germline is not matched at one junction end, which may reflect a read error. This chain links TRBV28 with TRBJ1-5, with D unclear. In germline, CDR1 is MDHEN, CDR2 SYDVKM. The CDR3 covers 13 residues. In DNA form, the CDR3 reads TGTGACAGCAGAACCCCGGGAGGTCAGCCCCAGCATTTT. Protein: CDSRTPGGQPQHF.

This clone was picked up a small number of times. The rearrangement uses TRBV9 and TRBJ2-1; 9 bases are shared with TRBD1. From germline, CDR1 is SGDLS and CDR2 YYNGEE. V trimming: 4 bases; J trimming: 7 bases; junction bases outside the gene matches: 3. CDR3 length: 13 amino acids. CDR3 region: CASSLDRGNEQFF. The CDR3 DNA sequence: TGTGCCAGCAGCCTCGACAGGGGGAATGAGCAGTTCTTC.

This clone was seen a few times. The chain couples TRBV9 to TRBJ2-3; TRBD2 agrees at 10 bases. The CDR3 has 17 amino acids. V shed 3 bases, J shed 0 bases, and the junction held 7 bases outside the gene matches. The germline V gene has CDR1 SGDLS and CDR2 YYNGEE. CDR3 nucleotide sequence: TGTGCCAGCAGCGCTGGGAGGACTAGCGGTAGCACAGATACGCAGTATTTT. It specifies CASSAGRTSGSTDTQYF.

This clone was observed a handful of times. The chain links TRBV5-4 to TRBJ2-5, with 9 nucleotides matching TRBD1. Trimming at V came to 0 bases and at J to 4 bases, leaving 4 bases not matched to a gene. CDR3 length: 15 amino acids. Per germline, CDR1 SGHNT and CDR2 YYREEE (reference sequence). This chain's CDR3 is CASSLDRGRRETQYF. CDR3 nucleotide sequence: TGTGCCAGCAGCTTGGACAGGGGGCGCCGAGAGACCCAGTACTTC.

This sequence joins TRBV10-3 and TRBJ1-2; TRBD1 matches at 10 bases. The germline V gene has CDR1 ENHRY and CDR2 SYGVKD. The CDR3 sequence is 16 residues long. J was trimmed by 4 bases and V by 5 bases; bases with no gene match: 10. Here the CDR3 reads CAISKDLGQGSYGYTF. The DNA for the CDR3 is TGTGCCATCAGTAAGGACCTGGGACAGGGGAGCTATGGCTACACCTTC.

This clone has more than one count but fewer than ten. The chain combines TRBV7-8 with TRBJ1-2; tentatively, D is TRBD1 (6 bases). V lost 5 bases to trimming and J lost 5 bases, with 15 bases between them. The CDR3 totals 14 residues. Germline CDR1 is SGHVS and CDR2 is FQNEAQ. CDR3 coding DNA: TGTGCCAGCAGCCGTACTGACAGGCTATATGGCTACACCTTC. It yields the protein CASSRTDRLYGYTF.

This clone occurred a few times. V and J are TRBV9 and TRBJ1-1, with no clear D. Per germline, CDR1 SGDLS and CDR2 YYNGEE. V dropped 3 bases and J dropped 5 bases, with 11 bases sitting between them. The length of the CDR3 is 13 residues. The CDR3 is CASSATMYTEAFF. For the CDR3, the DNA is TGTGCCAGCAGCGCAACAATGTATACTGAAGCTTTCTTT.

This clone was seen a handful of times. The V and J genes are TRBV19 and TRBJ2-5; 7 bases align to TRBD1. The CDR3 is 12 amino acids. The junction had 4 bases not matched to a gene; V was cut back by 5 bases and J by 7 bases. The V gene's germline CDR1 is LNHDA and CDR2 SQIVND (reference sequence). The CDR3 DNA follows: TGTGCCAGTAGTCCCCAGGGGGTGACCCAGTACTTC. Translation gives CASSPQGVTQYF.

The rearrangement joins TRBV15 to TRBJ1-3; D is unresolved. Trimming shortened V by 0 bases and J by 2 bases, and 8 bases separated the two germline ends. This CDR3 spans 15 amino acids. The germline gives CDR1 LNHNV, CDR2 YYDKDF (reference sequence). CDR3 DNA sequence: TGTGCCACCAGCAGAGATGGCTCCGCTGGAAACACCATATATTTT. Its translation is CATSRDGSAGNTIYF. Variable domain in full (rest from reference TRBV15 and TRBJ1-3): DAMVIQNPRYQVTQFGKPVTLSCSQTLNHNVMYWYQQKSSQAPKLLFHYYDKDFNNEADTPDNFQSRRPNTSFCFLDIRSPGLGDTAMYLCATSRDGSAGNTIYFGEGSWLTVV.

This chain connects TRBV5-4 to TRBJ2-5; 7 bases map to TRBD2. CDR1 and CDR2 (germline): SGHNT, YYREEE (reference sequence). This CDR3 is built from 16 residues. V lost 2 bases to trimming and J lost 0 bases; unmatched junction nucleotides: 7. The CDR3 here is CASSFLPGTNQETQYF. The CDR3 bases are TGTGCCAGCAGCTTCCTGCCAGGGACTAACCAAGAGACCCAGTACTTC.

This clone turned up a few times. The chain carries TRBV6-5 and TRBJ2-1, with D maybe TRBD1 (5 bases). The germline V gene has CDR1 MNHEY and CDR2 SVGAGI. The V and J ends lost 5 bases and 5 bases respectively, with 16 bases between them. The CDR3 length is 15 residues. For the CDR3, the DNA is TGTGCCAGCAGTCCCCGCAGGGTTGAGAACAATGAGCAGTTCTTC. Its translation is CASSPRRVENNEQFF.

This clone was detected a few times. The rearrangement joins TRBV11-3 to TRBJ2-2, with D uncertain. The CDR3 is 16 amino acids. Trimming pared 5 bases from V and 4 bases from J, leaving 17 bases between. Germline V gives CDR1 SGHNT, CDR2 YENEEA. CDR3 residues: CASSRAPSIGTGELFF. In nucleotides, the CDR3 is TGTGCCAGCAGCCGAGCGCCCAGTATTGGCACCGGGGAGCTGTTTTTT.

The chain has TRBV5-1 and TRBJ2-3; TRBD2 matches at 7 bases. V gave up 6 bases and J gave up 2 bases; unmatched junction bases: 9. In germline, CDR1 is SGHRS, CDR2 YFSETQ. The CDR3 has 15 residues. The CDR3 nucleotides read TGCGCCAGCATGGGGCGGGGGACCATCACAGATACGCAGTATTTT. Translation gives CASMGRGTITDTQYF.

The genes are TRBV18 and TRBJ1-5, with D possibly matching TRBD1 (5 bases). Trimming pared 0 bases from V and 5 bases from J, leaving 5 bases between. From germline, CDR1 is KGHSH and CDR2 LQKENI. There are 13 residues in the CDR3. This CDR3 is CASSPPGDQPQHF. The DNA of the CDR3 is TGTGCCAGCTCACCACCAGGGGATCAGCCCCAGCATTTT. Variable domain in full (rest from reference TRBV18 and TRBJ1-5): NAGVMQNPRHLVRRRGQEARLRCSPMKGHSHVYWYRQLPEEGLKFMVYLQKENIIDESGMPKERFSAEFPKEGPSILRIQQVVRGDSAAYFCASSPPGDQPQHFGDGTRLSIL.

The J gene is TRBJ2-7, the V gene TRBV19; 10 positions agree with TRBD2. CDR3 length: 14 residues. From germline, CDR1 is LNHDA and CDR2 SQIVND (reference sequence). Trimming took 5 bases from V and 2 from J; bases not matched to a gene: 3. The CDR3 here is CASSASGGAYEQYF. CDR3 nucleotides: TGTGCCAGTAGTGCCAGCGGGGGGGCCTACGAGCAGTACTTC.